These T cell receptor beta chains were read from a single sample in a study of cytomegalovirus exposure and HLA in healthy donors. The repertoire was sequenced with immunoSEQ multiplex PCR; TCRdb's copy has only in-frame clones and lacks some. This table holds around 200,000 clones, 75% to 85% found once. The sequenced material came from PBMCs. These receptors came from an older woman in good health and CMV-seropositive. The CDR3 runs from the conserved cysteine through the conserved F or W. A D gene is named only where the DNA matches it firmly. Only part of the rows carry a size: once, few, many, or a class if the clone is expanded.

j_gene: TRBJ2-1; v_gene: TRBV7-9; abundance: once; d_gene: TRBD2; CDR3nt: TGTGCCAGCAGCTTCAAGACTAGCGGGGGGGGGATTGAGCAGTTCTTC; CDR3aa: CASSFKTSGGGIEQFF
j_gene: TRBJ1-3; v_gene: TRBV18; abundance: NA; d_gene: NA; CDR3nt: TGTGCCAGCTCACCAGGGGCGACAGCTGGAAACACCATATATTTT; CDR3aa: CASSPGATAGNTIYF
j_gene: TRBJ2-5; v_gene: TRBV29-1; abundance: NA; d_gene: NA; CDR3nt: TGCAGCGTTGTGGTCCACATGCAAGAGACCCAGTACTTC; CDR3aa: CSVVVHMQETQYF
j_gene: TRBJ2-7; v_gene: TRBV5-1; abundance: once; d_gene: NA; CDR3nt: TGCGCCAGCAGGCAACAGCCCCATAGCTCCTACGAGCAGTACTTC; CDR3aa: CASRQQPHSSYEQYF
j_gene: TRBJ2-1; v_gene: TRBV2; abundance: once; d_gene: TRBD1; CDR3nt: TGTGCCAGCACCCTGGACAGGGAAGGTAGCAATGAGCAGTTCTTC; CDR3aa: CASTLDREGSNEQFF
j_gene: TRBJ2-7; v_gene: TRBV18; abundance: NA; d_gene: NA; CDR3nt: TGTGCCAGCTCCCCAACGACAACGTCCTACGAGCAGTACTTC; CDR3aa: CASSPTTTSYEQYF
j_gene: TRBJ1-1; v_gene: TRBV7-9; abundance: once; d_gene: NA; CDR3nt: TGTGCCAGCAGCTTATCAGGGATTAGGCAGGCTTTCTTT; CDR3aa: CASSLSGIRQAFF
j_gene: TRBJ1-2; v_gene: TRBV18; abundance: NA; d_gene: NA; CDR3nt: TGTGCCAGCTCACCACGGACAGATGGCTACACCTTC; CDR3aa: CASSPRTDGYTF
j_gene: TRBJ1-2; v_gene: TRBV10-3; abundance: NA; d_gene: NA; CDR3nt: TGTGCCATCAGGACGACCCGGGAGGATGGCTACACCTTC; CDR3aa: CAIRTTREDGYTF
j_gene: TRBJ2-1; v_gene: TRBV29-1; abundance: NA; d_gene: NA; CDR3nt: TGCAGCGTTGAATCTCCGGAGCGCGCGGAGCAGTTCTTC; CDR3aa: CSVESPERAEQFF
j_gene: TRBJ2-5; v_gene: TRBV5-4; abundance: NA; d_gene: NA; CDR3nt: TGTGCCAGCAGCTTGGCAAAGGGGCAAGAGACCCAGTACTTC; CDR3aa: CASSLAKGQETQYF
j_gene: TRBJ1-2; v_gene: TRBV5-1; abundance: NA; d_gene: NA; CDR3nt: TGCGCCAGCAGCCAGCAGGGTAACTATGGCTACACCTTC; CDR3aa: CASSQQGNYGYTF
j_gene: TRBJ1-1; v_gene: TRBV5-4; abundance: NA; d_gene: NA; CDR3nt: TGTGCCAGCAGCTTGGCTTTAGCCAGCCTTGAAGCTTTCTTT; CDR3aa: CASSLALASLEAFF
j_gene: TRBJ2-7; v_gene: TRBV4-1; abundance: NA; d_gene: TRBD2; CDR3nt: TGCGCCAGCAGCCAGGGGACCGGGACTAACTCCTACGAGCAGTACTTC; CDR3aa: CASSQGTGTNSYEQYF
j_gene: TRBJ1-1; v_gene: TRBV29-1; abundance: NA; d_gene: NA; CDR3nt: TGCAGCGGTCACGAGGCGGCGGAAGCTTTCTTT; CDR3aa: CSGHEAAEAFF
j_gene: TRBJ2-7; v_gene: TRBV4-2; abundance: NA; d_gene: TRBD2; CDR3nt: TGTGCCAGCAGCCGGGCAACTAGCGGGAGATACGAGCAGTACTTC; CDR3aa: CASSRATSGRYEQYF
j_gene: TRBJ1-1; v_gene: TRBV5-6; abundance: few; d_gene: NA; CDR3nt: TGTGCCAGCAGCTTCCGGAACACTGAAGCTTTCTTT; CDR3aa: CASSFRNTEAFF
j_gene: TRBJ1-1; v_gene: TRBV7-3; abundance: NA; d_gene: NA; CDR3nt: TGTGCCAGCAGCTCGCAGCGGGGCGCTGAAGCTTTCTTT; CDR3aa: CASSSQRGAEAFF
j_gene: TRBJ2-1; v_gene: TRBV5-1; abundance: NA; d_gene: NA; CDR3nt: TGCGCCAGCAGCCTAGCTCCTTACAATGAGCAGTTCTTC; CDR3aa: CASSLAPYNEQFF
j_gene: TRBJ1-3; v_gene: TRBV6-1; abundance: NA; d_gene: NA; CDR3nt: TGTGCCAGCAGTGACGGGGGGGATGAGCTCGGTGGAAACACCATATATTTT; CDR3aa: CASSDGGDELGGNTIYF
j_gene: TRBJ2-2; v_gene: TRBV4-2; abundance: NA; d_gene: NA; CDR3nt: TGTGCCAGCAGCCAAGATGGGGGGGGCCGGTCCGGGGAGCTGTTTTTT; CDR3aa: CASSQDGGGRSGELFF
j_gene: TRBJ2-5; v_gene: TRBV5-1; abundance: NA; d_gene: TRBD2; CDR3nt: TGCGCCAGCAGCTTGCTAGCGGGGGAGACCCAGTACTTC; CDR3aa: CASSLLAGETQYF
j_gene: TRBJ2-3; v_gene: TRBV5-1; abundance: NA; d_gene: TRBD2; CDR3nt: TGCGCCAGCAGCTTGGCCACTGCTAGCGGGAGCGGGGATACGCAGTATTTT; CDR3aa: CASSLATASGSGDTQYF
j_gene: TRBJ1-2; v_gene: TRBV27; abundance: NA; d_gene: TRBD1; CDR3nt: TGTGCCAGCCATGACAGGGGGGCAACTGGCTACACCTTC; CDR3aa: CASHDRGATGYTF
j_gene: TRBJ2-7; v_gene: TRBV29-1; abundance: NA; d_gene: TRBD1; CDR3nt: TGCAGCGCCAGACAGGGTCCCTACGAGCAGTACTTC; CDR3aa: CSARQGPYEQYF
j_gene: TRBJ2-7; v_gene: TRBV7-9; abundance: NA; d_gene: NA; CDR3nt: TGTGCCAGCAGCCCGGGCCACCTACTAGCTGACTCCTACGAGCAGTACTTC; CDR3aa: CASSPGHLLADSYEQYF